This TCR beta chain was identified in a study of cytomegalovirus exposure and HLA in healthy donors. Whole-study results and caveats: Altogether, 150 or so TCR beta chains were recorded as cytomegalovirus-associated.

As for this clone: The antigen remains undetermined.

PCR employed 60 Vbeta and 13 Jbeta primers. The method was immunoSEQ multiplex PCR; TCRdb's version includes in-frame clones alone and lacks a portion of them. Of around 120,000 clones listed, 82% are singletons. The V gene lost 4 bases and the J gene lost 0 bases, with 15 bases spanning the gap. The CDR3 is 16 amino acids. Germline V gives CDR1 SGDLS, CDR2 YYNGEE. The sequencing input was PBMCs. This receptor was taken from a boy between 2 and 15 years old in good health and CMV-seronegative. This chain connects TRBV9 to TRBJ2-3, with D possibly being TRBD2 (6 bases). For the CDR3, the DNA is TGTGCCAGCAGCCCATGGACGGACTATAGCACAGATACGCAGTATTTT. As protein: CASSPWTDYSTDTQYF. Based on the CDR3 plus reference TRBV9 and TRBJ2-3, the full variable domain is DSGVTQTPKHLITATGQRVTLRCSPRSGDLSVYWYQQSLDQGLQFLIQYYNGEERAKGNILERFSAQQFPDLHSELNLSSLELGDSALYFCASSPWTDYSTDTQYFGPGTRLTVL.